What follows are 32 T cell receptor beta chains derived from one specimen sequenced in a study of patients with pleural tuberculosis (dated by TCRdb to the mid-2010s). These reads were obtained on an Illumina Genome Analyzer IIx. TCRdb's own reprocessing of the public reads used fastp at Q25 and MiXCR and kept productive beta chains. Each record represents a unique CDR3 protein, reported with the most common genes and DNA among its rows. The sample table contains around 49,000 distinct CDR3 sequences; only one count was recorded for 6% to 8% of them. Clones ranked in the top ten supply 16% of the sample. These receptors all stem from a human donor with pleural tuberculosis.

In this sample, this clonotype turned up once. A much more abundant neighbour one base away suggests this may be a read error. In DNA, the CDR3 is TGTGCCAGCAGTCGTAAACAGGGTCGAGAGACCCAGTTCTTC. The encoded protein is CASSRKQGRETQFF. V usage is TRBV28 and J usage is TRBJ2-1; D might be TRBD1 (6 bases). Germline CDR1 reads MDHEN; CDR2 reads SYDVKM. The germline V and J ends were trimmed by 5 bases and 13 bases, with 21 bases remaining between them. The CDR3 sequence is 14 residues long.

This clonotype occurred many times. This rearrangement joins TRBV19 to TRBJ1-1; D is undetermined. CDR3 length equals 16 residues. Trimming stripped 7 bases from V and 4 bases from J, with 22 bases between. From germline, CDR1 is LNHDA and CDR2 SQIVND (reference sequence). Here the CDR3 reads CASTPSLLAESTEAFF. As DNA, the CDR3 is TGTGCCAGTACCCCCTCGCTGCTAGCTGAGAGCACTGAAGCTTTCTTT.

Of note for this clonotype: The conserved phenylalanine or tryptophan normally closing the CDR3 is absent here, so this likely arose from a read error. The chain is built from TRBV12-3 or TRBV12-4 and TRBJ1-3, with unresolved D. The V end lost 3 bases, the J end lost 2 bases, and 8 bases lay between the germline ends. This CDR3 region has 14 residues. The CDR3 protein is CASSLPHPGNTIYS. For the CDR3, the DNA is TGTGCCAGCAGTTTGCCACACCCTGGAAACACCATATATTCT.

On this clonotype itself: A much bigger clone sits one base away, suggesting this may be a read error. The chain employs TRBV2 and TRBJ2-1, with no clear D. V gave up 9 bases and J gave up 2 bases, with 11 bases separating them. This CDR3 is built from 13 residues. From germline, CDR1 is SNHLY and CDR2 FYNNEI. The CDR3 region has the DNA TGTGCCAGTGGACGGGTGCCCTACAATGAGCAGTTCTTC. Its protein is CASGRVPYNEQFF.

In this sample, this clonotype turned up many times. The V call is TRBV2, the J call TRBJ1-2, with D possibly matching TRBD1 (6 bases). Trimming shortened V by 5 bases and J by 1 base, and 8 bases separated the two germline ends. The CDR3 spans 13 residues. The germline gives CDR1 SNHLY, CDR2 FYNNEI. The CDR3 sequence is CASSHRDNYGYTF. CDR3 coding DNA: TGTGCCAGCAGTCACAGGGATAACTATGGCTACACCTTC.

This clonotype showed up many times. This chain connects TRBV4-1 to TRBJ1-6; D possibly corresponds to TRBD1 (5 bases). V was shortened by 1 base and J by 5 bases, with 9 bases between the two germline ends. From germline, CDR1 is MGHRA and CDR2 YSYEKL. This CDR3 comprises 15 residues. The CDR3 sequence is CASSQGSGDNSPLHF. In DNA, the CDR3 is TGCGCCAGCAGCCAAGGATCGGGGGATAATTCACCCCTCCACTTT.

This clonotype was seen a handful of times. The chain couples TRBV5-5 to TRBJ2-7; perhaps TRBD1 as D (5 bases). The germline V gene has CDR1 SGHKS and CDR2 YYEKEE (reference sequence). The CDR3 extends over 12 amino acids. Trimming took 2 bases from V and 6 from J, leaving 9 bases between them. The CDR3 region is CASSFIGVEQYF. CDR3 sequence (DNA): TGTGCCAGCAGCTTCATAGGGGTCGAGCAGTACTTC.

This clonotype appeared many times. V gene TRBV11-2 combines with J gene TRBJ1-2, with TRBD1 as a possible D gene (5 bases). V lost 6 bases and J 8 bases, leaving 16 bases between the germline ends. The CDR3 loop spans 13 amino acids. Germline V gene lookup returns CDR1 SGHAT and CDR2 FQNNGV. DNA for the CDR3: TGTGCCAGCAGTCCAGGGAGGGCTGGAGGCTACACCTTC. Its protein is CASSPGRAGGYTF.

This clonotype showed up many times. The chain links TRBV14 to TRBJ1-2; TRBD1 might be the D (6 bases). The CDR3 length is 12 residues. V dropped 8 bases and J dropped 4 bases, with 11 bases sitting between them. Germline values: CDR1 SGHDN, CDR2 FVKESK. The CDR3 DNA follows: TGTGCCAGCGCAAAGACAGGCTATGGCTACACCTTC. The encoded protein is CASAKTGYGYTF.

This rearrangement joins TRBV29-1 to TRBJ2-5, with a tentative D call TRBD2 (5 bases). V lost 3 bases and J lost 5, with 16 bases in between. This CDR3 is built from 14 residues. Germline CDR1 is SQVTM and CDR2 is ANQGSEA. The CDR3 protein is CSVDDQRTRETQYF. The CDR3 DNA sequence: TGCAGCGTTGACGATCAAAGAACTAGGGAGACCCAGTACTTC.

This clonotype was recorded at least ten times. This sequence joins TRBV13 and TRBJ2-7, with 8 bases matching TRBD2. Germline trimming cut 5 bases from V and 3 bases from J; bases unmatched to any gene: 12. This CDR3 spans 16 amino acids. CDR1 and CDR2 from the germline V gene are PRHDT and FYEKMQ (reference sequence). The CDR3 bases are TGTGCCAGCAGCACATCCCTAGCGGGTGCTTTCTACGAGCAGTACTTC. Translated, it gives CASSTSLAGAFYEQYF.

This clonotype was seen more than once but under ten times. This may arise from a read error, as a much more abundant clone is one base away. The chain has TRBV7-6 and TRBJ2-1, with TRBD2 matching over 7 bases. The CDR3 is 13 amino acids. After removal of 5 bases from V and 13 bases from J, the junction contained 11 bases not matched to a gene. Per germline, CDR1 SGHVS and CDR2 FNYEAQ. CDR3 sequence: CASSPAGKETQFF. CDR3 bases: TGTGCCAGCAGCCCAGCGGGGAAAGAGACCCAGTTCTTC.

The table lists this clonotype with many counts. The CDR3 protein is CASSLDGSDTGELFF. The CDR3 region has the DNA TGTGCCAGCAGCTTAGACGGGTCTGACACCGGGGAGCTGTTTTTT. The chain recombines TRBV11-2 with TRBJ2-2; D is uncertain. V lost 0 bases and J lost 3, with 8 bases in between. Per germline, CDR1 SGHAT and CDR2 FQNNGV. The CDR3 runs 15 residues.

This clonotype has at least ten counts. The chain has TRBV11-2 and TRBJ2-3, with D possibly being TRBD2 (6 bases). CDR1 and CDR2 from the germline V gene are SGHAT and FQNNGV. V was cut by 1 base and J by 4 bases, with 12 bases left in between. This CDR3 has 15 amino acids. CDR3 residues: CASSLGGGMADTQYF. The CDR3 DNA reads TGTGCCAGCAGCTTAGGGGGCGGGATGGCAGATACGCAGTATTTT.

This clonotype came up many times. V is TRBV5-2 and J is TRBJ2-1; TRBD2 was called by the table and not checked on the DNA. TRBV5-2 counts as a pseudogene. CDR3 length: 17 amino acids. The CDR3 loop reads CASNEGLAVSSYNEQFF. The CDR3 nucleotides read TGTGCCAGCAACGAAGGACTAGCGGTTAGCTCCTACAATGAGCAGTTCTTC.

This clonotype showed up many times. V gene TRBV11-2 combines with J gene TRBJ2-3; D may be TRBD2 (6 bases). Trimming stripped 6 bases from V and 0 bases from J, with 13 bases between. Germline loops: CDR1 SGHAT, CDR2 FQNNGV. The CDR3 has 15 residues. In DNA, the CDR3 is TGTGCCAGCAGTAGAACGGGAGTAAGCACAGATACGCAGTATTTT. This sequence encodes CASSRTGVSTDTQYF.

The sample holds many counts of this clonotype. The chain joins TRBV6-1 to TRBJ2-5, with a possible D match to TRBD2 (5 bases). The germline V gene has CDR1 MNHNS and CDR2 SASEGT. V lost 5 bases and J lost 2, with 12 bases in between. This CDR3 has 14 amino acids. CDR3 nucleotides: TGTGCCAGCAGTCCCTACGGGATTCAAGAGACCCAGTACTTC. Translated, it gives CASSPYGIQETQYF.

V usage is TRBV5-6 and J usage is TRBJ2-5, with TRBD1 as a possible D gene (6 bases). Trimming removed 2 bases at V and 5 bases at J, with 16 bases between. The length of the CDR3 is 15 residues. The germline CDR1 and CDR2 sequences are SGHDT and YYEEEE. The CDR3 sequence: CASSFQGLRWETQYF. In DNA form, the CDR3 reads TGTGCCAGCAGCTTTCAGGGGTTGAGATGGGAGACCCAGTACTTC.

The sample holds many counts of this clonotype. The chain links TRBV15 to TRBJ2-7, with D uncertain. CDR3 size: 16 residues. The V gene lost 1 base and the J gene lost 4 bases, with 17 bases spanning the gap. The germline CDR1 and CDR2 sequences are LNHNV and YYDKDF (reference sequence). DNA for the CDR3: TGTGCCACCAGCAGAGGGGTAGGCAGCCCTAGTTACGAGCAGTACTTC. Translation gives CATSRGVGSPSYEQYF.

The table lists this clonotype with a few counts. The chain has TRBV7-2 and TRBJ2-7; D possibly corresponds to TRBD2 (5 bases). The germline V gene has CDR1 SGHTA and CDR2 FQGNSA. The CDR3 sequence is 14 residues long. V was clipped by 2 bases and J by 4 bases, with 12 bases between them. The CDR3 region is CASSLSPTGYEQYF. The CDR3 DNA follows: TGTGCCAGCAGCTTATCGCCCACGGGGTACGAGCAGTACTTC.

This clonotype was seen at least ten times. This chain links TRBV27 with TRBJ2-7; the match to TRBD1 covers 7 bases. The CDR3 extends over 15 amino acids. V was pared by 8 bases and J by 0 bases, with 10 bases of the junction left unmatched. Per the germline V gene, CDR1 is MNHEY and CDR2 is SMNVEV (reference sequence). The CDR3, as DNA: TGTGCCAGCTTTCGAGGACAGGAGAGCTCCTACGAGCAGTACGTC. Residues: CASFRGQESSYEQYV.

This clonotype was counted a few times. This rearrangement joins TRBV11-2 to TRBJ2-3; D possibly matches TRBD1 or TRBD2 (5 bases each). Germline V gives CDR1 SGHAT, CDR2 FQNNGV. The CDR3 is 14 amino acids. V was cut by 5 bases and J by 0 bases, with 9 bases left in between. In nucleotides, the CDR3 is TGTGCCAGCAGCGACCGGGACAGCACAGATACGCAGTATTTT. This codes for CASSDRDSTDTQYF.

This clonotype was observed at least ten times. The chain combines TRBV24-1 with TRBJ1-2, with a tentative D call TRBD1 (5 bases). The germline V and J ends were trimmed by 4 bases and 4 bases, with 9 bases remaining between them. Germline V gene data show CDR1 as KGHDR and CDR2 as SFDVKD. This CDR3 spans 13 amino acids. CDR3 sequence reads: CATSDSGPYGYTF. The CDR3 DNA is TGTGCCACCAGTGACTCGGGACCCTATGGCTACACCTTC.

This clonotype was detected ten times or more. The J gene is TRBJ2-3, the V gene TRBV19; perhaps TRBD2 as D (8 bases). The CDR3 contains 17 residues. Trimming removed 5 bases at V and 2 bases at J, with 20 bases between. From germline, CDR1 is LNHDA and CDR2 SQIVND (reference sequence). The CDR3 here is CASSPQGSGRHTDTQYF. In DNA, the CDR3 is TGTGCCAGTAGTCCACAGGGGAGCGGGAGACACACAGATACGCAGTATTTT.

This clonotype was detected many times. J is TRBJ1-2 and V is TRBV6-2 or TRBV6-3; D is possibly TRBD1 (5 bases). The V end lost 0 bases, the J end lost 8 bases, and 13 bases lay between the germline ends. Germline assignment: CDR1 MNHEY and CDR2 SVGEGT. The CDR3 runs 14 residues. CDR3 DNA sequence: TGTGCCAGCAGTTACTCGAGGGGAGTCTGGGGCTACACCTTC. Translation gives CASSYSRGVWGYTF.

The rearrangement uses TRBV6-1 and TRBJ2-7; 7 bases are a match to TRBD1. With 6 bases clipped from V and 1 base from J, the junction kept 6 bases outside the gene matches. Germline V gene sequence: CDR1 MNHNS, CDR2 SASEGT. The CDR3 runs 14 residues. CDR3 coding DNA: TGTGCCAGCAGCCAGAGGGGGCTGTCCTACGAGCAGTACTTC. Residues: CASSQRGLSYEQYF.

Details on this clonotype: This may be a read error, as it is one base from a much larger clone. The chain couples TRBV20-1 to TRBJ2-1, with D tentatively TRBD1 (5 bases). Trimming cost V 4 bases and J 0 bases, with 10 bases left between them. This CDR3 spans 14 amino acids. Looked up from germline, CDR1 is DFQATT and CDR2 is SNEGSKA (reference sequence). The CDR3 loop reads CSATPRGSYNEQFF. The CDR3 nucleotides read TGCAGTGCTACGCCAAGGGGCTCCTACAATGAGCAGTTCTTC.

This clonotype has at least ten counts. The chain combines TRBV7-1 with TRBJ1-4; D perhaps matches TRBD1 (6 bases). TRBV7-1 is given ORF status, its function remaining uncertain. This CDR3 is 17 amino acids long. V gave up 3 bases and J gave up 1 base, with 15 bases separating them. CDR3 DNA sequence: TGTGCCAGCAGCTCGACAGGACCTTTGGGAACTAATGAAAAACTGTTTTTT. Residues: CASSSTGPLGTNEKLFF.

V is TRBV29-1 and J is TRBJ2-2, with unresolved D. Trimming shortened V by 3 bases and J by 6 bases, and 8 bases separated the two germline ends. Germline V lookup: CDR1 SQVTM, CDR2 ANQGSEA. The CDR3 sequence is 12 residues long. The CDR3 sequence is CSVEQGPGELFF. The DNA for the CDR3 is TGCAGCGTTGAGCAAGGGCCCGGGGAGCTGTTTTTT.

This clonotype appeared many times. The chain has TRBV27 and TRBJ2-7, with TRBD2 as a possible D gene (6 bases). The V end lost 1 base, the J end lost 7 bases, and 14 bases lay between the germline ends. Germline values: CDR1 MNHEY, CDR2 SMNVEV (reference sequence). This CDR3 is 14 amino acids long. CDR3 in DNA: TGTGCCAGCAGTTTATGGGGGGTTTCTGGGGAGCAGTACTTC. It is translated as CASSLWGVSGEQYF.

In its sample, this clonotype was seen many times. The rearrangement uses TRBV11-2 and TRBJ1-2; tentatively, D is TRBD1 (6 bases). Germline CDR1 reads SGHAT; CDR2 reads FQNNGV. The CDR3 covers 15 residues. The V and J ends lost 6 bases and 0 bases respectively, with 14 bases between them. CDR3 region: CASSPGGGANYGYTF. In nucleotides, the CDR3 is TGTGCCAGCAGTCCAGGAGGGGGAGCTAACTATGGCTACACCTTC.

This clonotype was detected ten times or more. The chain joins TRBV27 to TRBJ2-3, with no clear D. Germline CDR1 and CDR2: MNHEY and SMNVEV (reference sequence). This CDR3 is built from 15 residues. V was trimmed by 6 bases and J by 1 base, leaving 14 bases between them. CDR3 in amino acids: CASRRGSSGTDTQYF. Here the CDR3 DNA reads TGTGCCAGCAGGAGAGGATCGAGCGGCACAGATACGCAGTATTTT.